The rows below give T cell receptor beta chains drawn from one sample of a study of T cells in Graves' hyperthyroidism and ophthalmopathy. MiXCR, applied by TCRdb to the multiplex PCR reads, yields one record per CDR3 protein. Altogether 350,000 to 400,000 distinct CDR3 sequences are present, 15% being singletons, with the ten largest covering 30% to 35%. Sequences were obtained from blood. Receptors originate from a young woman with Graves' hyperthyroidism. Both conserved end residues are part of each CDR3. D genes are given only for firm matches. The listing skips clone size in some rows; elsewhere it reads once, few, many or a size class.

J gene | D gene | clone size | V gene | CDR3 DNA | CDR3 protein
TRBJ2-7 | TRBD1 | few | TRBV24-1 | TGTGCCACCTCCGTAGCAGGGGGATCGGGTGAGCAGTACTTC | CATSVAGGSGEQYF
TRBJ1-1 | TRBD1 | many | TRBV30 | TGTGCCTGGAGTGGGACAGGGAAAACTGAAGCTTTCTTT | CAWSGTGKTEAFF
TRBJ2-7 | TRBD2 | many | TRBV10-3 | TGTGCCATCAGCGGGACTAGCCGGTCCTACGAGCAGTACTTC | CAISGTSRSYEQYF
TRBJ1-1 | TRBD1 | few | TRBV20-1 | TGCAGTGCCCCTAGGACAGGGCCTGAAGCTTTCTTT | CSAPRTGPEAFF
TRBJ2-1 | . | few | TRBV9 | TGTGCCAGCAGCGGAGCGGGTAATGAGCAGTTCTTC | CASSGAGNEQFF
TRBJ2-2 | TRBD2 | . | TRBV28 | TGTGCCAGCGACGGGAGGGCCGGGAACACCGGGGAGCTGTTTTTT | CASDGRAGNTGELFF
TRBJ2-7 | . | few | TRBV10-3 | TGTGCCATCAGTGCCGGGAACGAGCAGTACTTC | CAISAGNEQYF
TRBJ1-4 | . | . | TRBV28 | TGTGCCAGCGCCTCCCCGGTAAAACTGTTTTTT | CASASPVKLFF
TRBJ2-2 | TRBD2 | . | TRBV4-1 | TGCGCCAGCAGCCAAGATTGGCCTAGCGGGAGCTTGAACACCGGGGAGCTGTTTTTT | CASSQDWPSGSLNTGELFF
TRBJ2-5 | TRBD1 | many | TRBV7-2 | TGTGCCAGCAGCCCACAGGGGTTCGAGACCCAGTACTTC | CASSPQGFETQYF
TRBJ2-2 | . | few | TRBV24-1 | TGTGCCACCCCAAGTCACGGGACGGGGAGGACCGGGGAGCTGTTTTTT | CATPSHGTGRTGELFF
TRBJ1-2 | . | . | TRBV28 | TGTGCCAGCAGTCCCCCGACTGGGCGCTACACCTTC | CASSPPTGRYTF
TRBJ2-1 | . | few | TRBV30 | TGTGCCTGGTTCGGGGGCTCCTACAATGAGCAGTTCTTC | CAWFGGSYNEQFF
TRBJ1-5 | . | many | TRBV29-1 | TGCAGCGTTGGATTAACGGGGGATAGCAATCAGCCCCAGCATTTT | CSVGLTGDSNQPQHF
TRBJ2-4 | . | many | TRBV11-2 | TGTGCCAGCAGCTCACCACTCGAGTACGGGATATTGGCCAAAAACATTCAGTACTTC | CASSSPLEYGILAKNIQYF
TRBJ2-5 | . | . | TRBV28 | TGTGCCAGCAGTGCGGGACAAGCCGAGACCCAGTACTTC | CASSAGQAETQYF
TRBJ1-1 | TRBD1 | many | TRBV6-1 | TGTGCCAGCAGTCCCCCGGACAGGGGGAACACTGAAGCTTTCTTT | CASSPPDRGNTEAFF
TRBJ2-3 | TRBD2 | . | TRBV25-1 | TGTGCCAGCCCTCTGGGCAGGGTCCCGAGCCGGGAGGGTACAGATACGCAGTATTTT | CASPLGRVPSREGTDTQYF
TRBJ2-1 | TRBD2 | many | TRBV27 | TGTGCCAGCAGTCTCCTAGCGGGAGTTTACAATGAGCAGTTCTTC | CASSLLAGVYNEQFF
TRBJ2-7 | TRBD1 | few | TRBV7-6 | TGTGCCAGCAGCTTAGCTGGGTCAGGGGGCAACGAGCAGTACTTC | CASSLAGSGGNEQYF
TRBJ2-1 | . | many | TRBV7-7 | TGTGCCAGCAGCCTAGGGCGACCCCCCAATGAGCAGTTCTTC | CASSLGRPPNEQFF
TRBJ2-2 | . | . | TRBV4-1 | TGCGCCAGCAGCCAAGACAGGGGACGAACTACCGGGGAGCTGTTTTTT | CASSQDRGRTTGELFF
TRBJ1-5 | . | few | TRBV20-1 | TGCAGTGCTAGAGAACCTACAGGGAGGGCCAGGAGCAATCAGCCCCAGCATTTT | CSAREPTGRARSNQPQHF
TRBJ2-3 | TRBD1 | few | TRBV5-1 | TGCGCCAGCAGCTTGACAGGGGACGCAGATACGCAGTATTTT | CASSLTGDADTQYF
TRBJ2-7 | TRBD1 | many | TRBV29-1 | TGCAGCGGGGGACAGTTCCGGGACAGGGCCTTCGAGCAGTACTTC | CSGGQFRDRAFEQYF
TRBJ2-3 | . | few | TRBV18 | TGTGCCAGCTCACCGACACGGGAAAGGGTTGCAGATACGCAGTATTTT | CASSPTRERVADTQYF
TRBJ2-2 | . | . | TRBV27 | TGTGCCAGCAGTCCCCACACTCCGGCACACGACCGAGTGAAGAGAGGCGTGGAGCTGTTTTTT | CASSPHTPAHDRVKRGVELFF
TRBJ2-3 | TRBD2 | many | TRBV10-3 | TGTGCCATCGGTCAGCGGGAGGTTAGCACAGATACGCAGTATTTT | CAIGQREVSTDTQYF
TRBJ2-7 | . | . | TRBV27 | TGTGCCAGCAGTTCCGGACGGTTGTACGAGCAGTACTTC | CASSSGRLYEQYF
TRBJ1-2 | TRBD1 | many | TRBV5-1 | TGCGCCAGCAGCTCCGGACAGGGGAGAGGCTACACCTTC | CASSSGQGRGYTF
TRBJ1-1 | . | many | TRBV2 | TGTGCCAGCAGTGGGAATCTACACGCGAACACTGAAGCTTTCTTT | CASSGNLHANTEAFF
TRBJ2-7 | TRBD1 | . | TRBV27 | TGTGCCAGCAGCCGAAGCCGGGACAGGGGCTACGAGCAGTACTTC | CASSRSRDRGYEQYF
TRBJ1-1 | TRBD1 | many | TRBV5-1 | TGCGCCAGCAGCCCTGACAGGGGAGGGTCGAAGTACACTGAAGCTTTCTTT | CASSPDRGGSKYTEAFF
TRBJ2-4 | . | many | TRBV12-3/TRBV12-4 | TGTGCCAGCAGTTTAAACGTCGACGGCTTAGCCAAAAACATTCAGTACTTC | CASSLNVDGLAKNIQYF
TRBJ2-2 | . | many | TRBV6-1 | TGTGCCAGCATTCGAGACAAGAGCACCGGGGAGCTGTTTTTT | CASIRDKSTGELFF
TRBJ1-6 | . | many | TRBV2 | TGTGCCAGCAGTGGGCAGGGTTTCCCTAATTCACCCCTCCACTTT | CASSGQGFPNSPLHF
TRBJ2-6 | . | many | TRBV27 | TGTGCCAGCAGCCTTCAGCCATTCTCTGGGGCCAACGTCCTGACTTTC | CASSLQPFSGANVLTF
TRBJ2-7 | . | few | TRBV13 | TGTGCCAGCAGCACCCGGGGCTACGAGCAGTACTTC | CASSTRGYEQYF
TRBJ2-5 | . | many | TRBV24-1 | TGTGCCACCAGTGACGGGAAGGAGACCCAGTACTTC | CATSDGKETQYF
TRBJ1-5 | . | . | TRBV4-1 | TGCGCCAGCAGCCCTGGAGGGTTAGCTAAACAGCCCCAGCATTTT | CASSPGGLAKQPQHF
TRBJ2-1 | . | . | TRBV7-9 | TGTGCCAGCAGCTTACTTCCTGAGCAGTTCTTC | CASSLLPEQFF
TRBJ2-7 | . | . | TRBV20-1 | TGCAGTGCTAGACGTTCTAGGCACGAGCAGTACTTC | CSARRSRHEQYF
TRBJ2-3 | TRBD1 | few | TRBV6-1 | TGTGCCAGCAGCCTGGACAGGGGGCGCGAAGATACGCAGTATTTT | CASSLDRGREDTQYF
TRBJ2-7 | . | many | TRBV12-3/TRBV12-4 | TGTGCCAGCAGTTTTTCAGGGATTAGCCACGAGCAGTACTTC | CASSFSGISHEQYF
TRBJ2-1 | . | many | TRBV6-1 | TGTGCCAGCAGTCCTACTAGCAACGTACACAATGAGCAGTTCTTC | CASSPTSNVHNEQFF
TRBJ2-1 | . | few | TRBV7-2 | TGTGCCAGCAGCTTAGAATCGGCAGCATACAATGAGCAGTTCTTC | CASSLESAAYNEQFF
TRBJ2-5 | TRBD2 | . | TRBV10-3 | TGTGCCATCAGTGATAGCGGGAGGGCCGGTGAGACCCAGTACTTC | CAISDSGRAGETQYF
TRBJ2-7 | TRBD2 | many | TRBV28 | TGTGCCAGCAGTTTATCCCGACTAGCGGGAGCTTACGAGCAGTACTTC | CASSLSRLAGAYEQYF
TRBJ2-7 | . | many | TRBV3-1 | TGTGCCAGCAGCCAAGACCGGGCACGGCAGTACTTC | CASSQDRARQYF
TRBJ2-7 | TRBD1 | many | TRBV5-1 | TGCGCCAGCAGCTTGGCCGACGACAGGGGCTACGAGCAGTACTTC | CASSLADDRGYEQYF